The T cell receptor beta chain described here comes from a study of PD-1 blockade in classical Hodgkin lymphoma. This clone qualifies as medium-sized. TCRdb keeps only in-frame clones here, not all; method: immunoSEQ multiplex PCR. Of around 40,000 clones listed, 55% to 75% are singletons. Germline lookup yields CDR1 MGHRA and CDR2 YSYEKL. Trimming removed 0 bases from V and 4 bases from J, with 12 bases in between. The CDR3 contains 15 residues. There was relapse after autologous stem cell transplantation in every patient, and there was variation in brentuximab vedotin exposure. The specimen comprised peripheral blood mononuclear cells (PBMCs), sampled at baseline. The rearrangement joins TRBV4-1 to TRBJ1-1; the D is unclear. This receptor was obtained from a human donor with classical Hodgkin lymphoma. CDR3 amino acids: CASSQDLREGTEAFF. The CDR3 nucleotides are TGCGCCAGCAGCCAAGATCTGCGGGAGGGCACTGAAGCTTTCTTT.